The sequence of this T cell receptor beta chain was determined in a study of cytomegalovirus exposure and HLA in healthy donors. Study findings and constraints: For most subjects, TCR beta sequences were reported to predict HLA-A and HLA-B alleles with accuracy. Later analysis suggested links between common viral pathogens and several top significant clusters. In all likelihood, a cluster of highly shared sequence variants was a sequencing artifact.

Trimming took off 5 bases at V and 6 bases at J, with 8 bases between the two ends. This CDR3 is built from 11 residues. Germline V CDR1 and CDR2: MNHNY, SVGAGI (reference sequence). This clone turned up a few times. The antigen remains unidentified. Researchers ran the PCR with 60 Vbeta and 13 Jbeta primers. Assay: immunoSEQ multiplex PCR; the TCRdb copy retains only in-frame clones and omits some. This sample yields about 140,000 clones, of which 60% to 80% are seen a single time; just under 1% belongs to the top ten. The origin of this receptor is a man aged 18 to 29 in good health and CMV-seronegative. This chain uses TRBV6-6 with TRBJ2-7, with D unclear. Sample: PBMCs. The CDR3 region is CASSPPGEQYF. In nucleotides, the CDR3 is TGTGCCAGCAGTCCCCCAGGCGAGCAGTACTTC.